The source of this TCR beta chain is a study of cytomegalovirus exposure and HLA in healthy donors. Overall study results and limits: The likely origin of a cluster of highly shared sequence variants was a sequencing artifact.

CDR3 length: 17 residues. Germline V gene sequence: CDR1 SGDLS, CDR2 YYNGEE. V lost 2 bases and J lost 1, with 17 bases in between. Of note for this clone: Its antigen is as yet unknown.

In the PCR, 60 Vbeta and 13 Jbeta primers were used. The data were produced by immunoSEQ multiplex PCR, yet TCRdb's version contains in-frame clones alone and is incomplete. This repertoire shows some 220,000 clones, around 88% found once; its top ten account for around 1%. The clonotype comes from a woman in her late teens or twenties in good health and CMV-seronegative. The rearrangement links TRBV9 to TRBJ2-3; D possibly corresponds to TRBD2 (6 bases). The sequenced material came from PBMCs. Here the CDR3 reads CASSVEAPGLRTDTQYF. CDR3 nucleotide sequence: TGTGCCAGCAGCGTCGAAGCCCCGGGACTTCGCACAGATACGCAGTATTTT.